One TCR beta chain is described in this entry. Study processing details: Nucleated cell counts were estimated from reference gene primer amplification. Assay used: immunoSEQ multiplex PCR; TCRdb lists only in-frame clones, some missing. V and J calls plus clone size are reproduced from that table; the DNA served to infer D and trimming. The sample yields around 240,000 clones, about 89% seen once. This study enrolled people aged about 18 to 100 from around 26 US geographic areas. Participant-given clinical history determined each cohort assignment. This record comes from a study of blood T cell repertoires in COVID-19. Study context: The United States, Italy and Spain supplied acute and convalescent COVID-19 samples.

This CDR3 is 17 amino acids long. CDR1 and CDR2 (germline): LNHDA, SQIVND (reference sequence). Trimming cost V 3 bases and J 0 bases; bases outside gene matches: 7. This chain joins TRBV19 and TRBJ1-5; 8 bases line up with TRBD1. The TCR originated in a human donor in a cohort exposed to, infected with or recovered from COVID-19 (not recorded which). The donor label of this sample is uncertain. Input material: PBMCs or T cells enriched from blood (not recorded which). The CDR3, as DNA: TGTGCCAGTAGTATCCGGGACAGGAAAGATAGCAATCAGCCCCAGCATTTT. Its translation is CASSIRDRKDSNQPQHF. The full variable domain, its missing parts supplied by reference TRBV19 and TRBJ1-5, is DGGITQSPKYLFRKEGQNVTLSCEQNLNHDAMYWYRQDPGQGLRLIYYSQIVNDFQKGDIAEGYSVSREKKESFPLTVTSAQKNPTAFYLCASSIRDRKDSNQPQHFGDGTRLSIL.